This passage covers 16 T cell receptor beta chains from one sample sequenced in a study of cytomegalovirus exposure and HLA in healthy donors. PCR employed 60 Vbeta and 13 Jbeta primers. The repertoire was sequenced with immunoSEQ multiplex PCR; TCRdb's copy has only in-frame clones and lacks some. Of roughly 77,000 clones in the sample, approximately 79% were seen once. Sequencing was performed on PBMCs. The receptors shown here come from a middle-aged woman in good health and CMV-seropositive.

The chain recombines TRBV4-2 with TRBJ2-5; perhaps TRBD1 as D (8 bases). The CDR3 loop spans 17 amino acids. Trimming took 3 bases from V and 4 from J, leaving 21 bases between them. Per germline, CDR1 LGHNA and CDR2 YNFKEQ. DNA for the CDR3: TGTGCCAGCAGCCAGCTACAGGGGGGGACGGCCCGAGAGACCCAGTACTTC. As protein: CASSQLQGGTARETQYF.

The chain uses TRBV9 and TRBJ1-5; no reliable D call. Trimming stripped 1 base from V and 3 bases from J, with 5 bases between. The CDR3 consists of 13 residues. CDR1 is SGDLS and CDR2 is YYNGEE in the germline V gene. CDR3 residues: CASSVTVNQPQHF. CDR3 DNA: TGTGCCAGCAGCGTAACGGTCAATCAGCCCCAGCATTTT.

This chain connects TRBV5-1 to TRBJ2-1; D gene ambiguous. The CDR3 runs 12 residues. Per the germline V gene, CDR1 is SGHRS and CDR2 is YFSETQ. V shed 1 base and J shed 7 bases, with 6 bases lying between them. The CDR3 loop is CASSLSVNEQFF. CDR3 nucleotides: TGCGCCAGCAGCTTGTCCGTTAATGAGCAGTTCTTC. Together with reference TRBV5-1 and TRBJ2-1, the CDR3 gives the full variable domain: KAGVTQTPRYLIKTRGQQVTLSCSPISGHRSVSWYQQTPGQGLQFLFEYFSETQRNKGNFPGRFSGRQFSNSRSEMNVSTLELGDSALYLCASSLSVNEQFFGPGTRLTVL.

The V call is TRBV5-6, the J call TRBJ2-5; D is unclear. CDR3 size: 14 residues. Looked up from germline, CDR1 is SGHDT and CDR2 is YYEEEE. V was shortened by 0 bases and J by 1 base, with 7 bases between the two germline ends. As DNA, the CDR3 is TGTGCCAGCAGCTTGGGGTTGGCCCAAGAGACCCAGTACTTC. Translating gives CASSLGLAQETQYF.

The rearrangement joins TRBV6-5 to TRBJ2-5, with 9 bases identical to TRBD1. The CDR3 loop spans 14 amino acids. V gave up 5 bases and J gave up 0 bases; unmatched junction bases: 1. CDR1 and CDR2 (germline): MNHEY, SVGAGI. The CDR3 reads CASSRDRDQETQYF. DNA of the CDR3: TGTGCCAGCAGTCGGGACAGGGACCAAGAGACCCAGTACTTC.

The chain joins TRBV6-5 to TRBJ2-1, with 11 bases fitting TRBD2. The J segment lost 4 bases and the V segment lost 8 bases, leaving 1 base of the junction unmatched. There are 13 residues in the CDR3. Germline V gene data show CDR1 as MNHEY and CDR2 as SVGAGI. CDR3: CASWTSGYNEQFF. CDR3 sequence (DNA): TGTGCCAGCTGGACTAGCGGGTACAATGAGCAGTTCTTC.

This chain uses TRBV7-3 with TRBJ2-1; the match to TRBD2 covers 9 bases. The CDR3 is 16 residues long. Germline V CDR1 and CDR2: SGHTA, FQGTGA. With V trimmed by 5 bases and J by 4 bases, 9 bases remained unmatched. This chain's CDR3 is CASSPTLAGIYNEQFF. The CDR3 nucleotides read TGTGCCAGCAGCCCCACGCTAGCGGGGATATACAATGAGCAGTTCTTC.

The V call is TRBV10-3, the J call TRBJ1-3; D not resolved. The germline V gene has CDR1 ENHRY and CDR2 SYGVKD. V was cut by 6 bases and J by 2 bases, with 14 bases left in between. The CDR3 has 15 amino acids. In DNA, the CDR3 is TGTGCCATCAGCGCTAACGGGGAGGCTGGAAACACCATATATTTT. As protein: CAISANGEAGNTIYF.

The table lists this clone with a count of one. The J gene is TRBJ2-5, the V gene TRBV2, with TRBD2 matching over 8 bases. With V trimmed by 3 bases and J by 2 bases, 5 bases remained unmatched. The CDR3 consists of 15 residues. Germline V gene data show CDR1 as SNHLY and CDR2 as FYNNEI. CDR3 protein: CASSESLADQETQYF. In nucleotides, the CDR3 is TGTGCCAGCAGTGAGTCACTAGCGGATCAAGAGACCCAGTACTTC.

V usage is TRBV9 and J usage is TRBJ2-1; 10 bases line up with TRBD2. The CDR3 totals 17 residues. Unmatched junction bases numbered 14, after V lost 4 bases and J lost 7 bases. The germline gives CDR1 SGDLS, CDR2 YYNGEE. This chain's CDR3 is CASSPGGTSGVENEQFF. The DNA of the CDR3 is TGTGCCAGCAGCCCAGGAGGAACTAGCGGGGTGGAAAATGAGCAGTTCTTC.

This clone has a handful of counts. The chain carries TRBV7-8 and TRBJ2-7; 8 nucleotides align to TRBD1. The CDR3 length is 15 residues. The germline V gene has CDR1 SGHVS and CDR2 FQNEAQ. V lost 5 bases, J lost 0 bases, and 6 bases stayed unmatched. The CDR3 nucleotides are TGTGCCAGCAGCCTTGGGACAGGCCGCTCCTACGAGCAGTACTTC. This encodes CASSLGTGRSYEQYF.

Regarding this clone: Sequence at one end of the junction differs from germline and may be a read error. V and J are TRBV7-9 and TRBJ1-4; 9 positions agree with TRBD1. The CDR3 totals 12 residues. Germline V lookup: CDR1 SEHNR, CDR2 FQNEAQ (reference sequence). The CDR3 here is CASSFSGTGRVF. CDR3 sequence (DNA): TGTGCCAGCAGCTTCTCCGGGACAGGGAGAGTTTTT.

V and J are TRBV5-1 and TRBJ2-5; 7 bases map to TRBD2. The V and J ends lost 0 bases and 2 bases, in that order; junction bases with no gene match: 10. Germline V gives CDR1 SGHRS, CDR2 YFSETQ. This CDR3 is 17 amino acids long. The CDR3 bases are TGCGCCAGCAGCTTGGGAGTGTTGAGCGGGGAGCAAGAGACCCAGTACTTC. Its protein product is CASSLGVLSGEQETQYF. Together with reference TRBV5-1 and TRBJ2-5, the CDR3 gives the full variable domain: KAGVTQTPRYLIKTRGQQVTLSCSPISGHRSVSWYQQTPGQGLQFLFEYFSETQRNKGNFPGRFSGRQFSNSRSEMNVSTLELGDSALYLCASSLGVLSGEQETQYFGPGTRLLVL.

The V gene is TRBV6-6, the J gene TRBJ1-2; unclear D gene. Germline-derived CDR1 and CDR2 are MNHNY and SVGAGI (reference sequence). This CDR3 is built from 10 residues. Trimming stripped 11 bases from V and 2 bases from J, with 6 bases between. The CDR3 nucleotides are TGTGCCTCGGGGAACTATGGCTACACCTTC. Protein product: CASGNYGYTF.

V usage is TRBV6-6 and J usage is TRBJ1-1, with D possibly being TRBD1 (5 bases). This CDR3 comprises 14 residues. Per germline, CDR1 MNHNY and CDR2 SVGAGI (reference sequence). V was trimmed by 4 bases and J by 1 base, leaving 10 bases between them. The DNA for the CDR3 is TGTGCCAGCAGTTCGGGACTGTGGAACACTGAAGCTTTCTTT. It specifies CASSSGLWNTEAFF.

Regarding this clone: A read error may account for a junction end that differs from germline. The chain joins TRBV20-1 to TRBJ2-5; D perhaps matches TRBD2 (6 bases). The CDR3 totals 9 residues. CDR1 DFQATT and CDR2 SNEGSKA come from the germline V gene (reference sequence). This CDR3 is CSAGGPPNF. DNA for the CDR3: TGCAGTGCGGGGGGACCCCCCAACTTC.